The 30 T cell receptor beta chains below come from one sample, sequenced in a study of identical twins. MiXCR, applied by TCRdb to the 5' RACE reads, yields one record per CDR3 protein. The sample includes approximately 690,000 distinct CDR3 sequences, 5.5% to 7.5% of them seen just once. Material: naive T cells sorted from blood. Every receptor here comes from a man younger than 35 in good health.

This clonotype has more than one count but fewer than ten. The V and J genes are TRBV6-1 and TRBJ1-1, with no clear D. The CDR3 covers 14 residues. V lost 6 bases and J 1 base, leaving 12 bases between the germline ends. Germline loops: CDR1 MNHNS, CDR2 SASEGT. The CDR3 region is CASSRRVQNTEAFF. CDR3 in DNA: TGTGCCAGCAGCCGCCGGGTCCAGAACACTGAAGCTTTCTTT.

This clonotype was detected ten times or more. The chain recombines TRBV29-1 with TRBJ2-2; D not certain. This CDR3 region has 11 residues. The V end lost 4 bases, the J end lost 6 bases, and 6 bases lay between the germline ends. Germline CDR1 and CDR2: SQVTM and ANQGSEA. The CDR3 nucleotides are TGCAGCGTTGTTGGGGCCGGGGAGCTGTTTTTT. Translation: CSVVGAGELFF.

The J gene is TRBJ2-7, the V gene TRBV28; D gene unclear. Per germline, CDR1 MDHEN and CDR2 SYDVKM. Trimming left V 8 bases short and J 2 bases short, with 13 bases between. The CDR3 consists of 13 residues. The CDR3 is CASRVGQTYEQYF. CDR3 bases: TGTGCCAGCCGAGTGGGCCAGACCTACGAGCAGTACTTC.

This clonotype was seen a handful of times. The chain joins TRBV12-3 or TRBV12-4 to TRBJ2-1; 8 bases fit TRBD2. CDR3 length equals 15 residues. V was clipped by 6 bases and J by 0 bases; unmatched bases: 4. CDR3: CASRAGTSSYNEQFF. The DNA for the CDR3 is TGTGCCAGCAGAGCCGGGACTAGCTCCTACAATGAGCAGTTCTTC.

V and J are TRBV27 and TRBJ2-7; 14 bases line up with TRBD2. CDR3 length equals 16 residues. The V segment lost 6 bases and the J segment 9 bases; nucleotides outside the gene matches: 13. Germline CDR1 MNHEY, CDR2 SMNVEV (reference sequence). The CDR3 loop is CASSPGTSGSQYWQYF. The CDR3 region has the DNA TGTGCCAGCAGCCCCGGGACTAGCGGGAGTCAGTATTGGCAGTACTTC.

At least ten counts were recorded for this clonotype. This chain links TRBV7-2 with TRBJ2-1, with 8 bases aligning to TRBD2. The CDR3 is 15 residues long. V shed 2 bases and J 7 bases; nucleotides not matched to a gene: 7. The germline V gene encodes CDR1 SGHTA and CDR2 FQGNSA. The CDR3 region has the DNA TGTGCCAGCAGCTTAATTAGCGGGATGGGGAATGAGCAGTTCTTC. Translated: CASSLISGMGNEQFF.

In this sample, this clonotype turned up a few times. The rearrangement links TRBV24-1 to TRBJ2-3; 9 positions match TRBD1. There are 16 residues in the CDR3. The junction had 5 bases not matched to a gene; V was cut back by 0 bases and J by 5 bases. The germline V gene encodes CDR1 KGHDR and CDR2 SFDVKD. This CDR3 reads CATSDLDRGLGDTQYF. The CDR3 DNA reads as TGTGCCACCAGTGATTTGGACAGGGGGTTGGGAGATACGCAGTATTTT.

Only a few counts were recorded for this clonotype. CDR3 in amino acids: CASSQDNRPPNNEQFF. The DNA for the CDR3 is TGTGCCAGCAGCCAAGATAATCGGCCTCCAAACAATGAGCAGTTCTTC. This chain uses TRBV4-2 with TRBJ2-1, with D unclear. CDR3 size: 16 residues. Deletions cut 0 bases from V and 5 bases from J, with 14 bases between. Germline values: CDR1 LGHNA, CDR2 YNFKEQ.

V is TRBV11-2 and J is TRBJ2-7; TRBD1 matches 9 bases. J gave up 4 bases and V 5 bases, and 6 bases lay outside the gene matches. Germline CDR1 reads SGHAT; CDR2 reads FQNNGV. The CDR3 contains 14 residues. The CDR3 nucleotides are TGTGCCAGCAGCCCGGACAGGGGAGAATACGAGCAGTACGTC. It specifies CASSPDRGEYEQYV.

This clonotype was detected ten times or more. The CDR3 spells CASSRQGTLGTEAFF. The CDR3 region has the DNA TGCGCCAGCAGCCGCCAAGGGACACTGGGGACTGAAGCTTTCTTT. The genes are TRBV4-1 and TRBJ1-1; D may be TRBD1 (6 bases). This CDR3 contains 15 residues. V shed 4 bases and J shed 5 bases, with 17 bases lying between them. Germline assignment: CDR1 MGHRA and CDR2 YSYEKL.

The rearrangement uses TRBV5-6 and TRBJ2-2; D is perhaps TRBD2 (6 bases). V was pared by 3 bases and J by 6 bases, with 18 bases between. This CDR3 contains 16 residues. CDR1 SGHDT and CDR2 YYEEEE come from the germline V gene. The CDR3 DNA follows: TGTGCCAGCAGCTCAACCGGACTACACGCCGCCGGGGAGCTGTTTTTT. Its protein product is CASSSTGLHAAGELFF.

V is TRBV20-1 and J is TRBJ2-1; D uncertain. This CDR3 is built from 16 residues. Trimming removed 0 bases at V and 10 bases at J, with 22 bases between. The germline V gene encodes CDR1 DFQATT and CDR2 SNEGSKA (reference sequence). CDR3 coding DNA: TGCAGTGCTAGAGATTCGGGTAGCCTTTTGTTTTGGGAGCAGTTCTTC. As protein: CSARDSGSLLFWEQFF.

The table lists this clonotype with a few counts. The chain uses TRBV29-1 and TRBJ2-3; D ambiguous. CDR3 length: 12 amino acids. V dropped 2 bases and J dropped 4 bases, with 7 bases sitting between them. Germline assignment: CDR1 SQVTM and CDR2 ANQGSEA. DNA of the CDR3: TGCAGCGTTGAATTAGGCGCAGATACGCAGTATTTT. It encodes CSVELGADTQYF.

This clonotype was detected a few times. This sequence joins TRBV2 and TRBJ2-1; TRBD1 aligns across 11 bases. V lost 3 bases and J lost 9; bases outside the gene matches: 7. The CDR3 is 15 amino acids. Germline lookup yields CDR1 SNHLY and CDR2 FYNNEI. This CDR3 is CASSDRTGGGGEQFF. The CDR3 region has the DNA TGTGCCAGCAGTGATCGGACAGGGGGCGGTGGTGAGCAGTTCTTC.

Only a few counts were recorded for this clonotype. The gene calls are TRBV7-2 and TRBJ2-7; a possible D gene is TRBD2 (5 bases). The CDR3 sequence is 12 residues long. Deletions cut 5 bases from V and 11 bases from J, with 16 bases between. The germline gives CDR1 SGHTA, CDR2 FQGNSA. For the CDR3, the DNA is TGTGCCAGCAGCCCCACGTTAGGACTCAAGTACTTC. Its protein is CASSPTLGLKYF.

The CDR3 spells CASSITRGGEQFF. CDR3 nucleotide sequence: TGTGCCAGCAGCATTACACGAGGGGGTGAGCAGTTCTTC. The chain recombines TRBV7-7 with TRBJ2-1, with D maybe TRBD1 (6 bases). The CDR3 is made up of 13 amino acids. Germline CDR1 reads SSHAT; CDR2 reads FNYEAQ (reference sequence). Trimming took off 5 bases at V and 9 bases at J, with 14 bases between the two ends.

The genes are TRBV5-1 and TRBJ2-7, with 8 bases matching TRBD1. V lost 4 bases, J lost 2 bases, and 8 bases stayed unmatched. CDR3 length: 15 residues. CDR1 is SGHRS and CDR2 is YFSETQ in the germline V gene. For the CDR3, the DNA is TGCGCCAGCAGCCGAGGACAGGGAGCTCCCTACGAGCAGTACTTC. This codes for CASSRGQGAPYEQYF. Together with reference TRBV5-1 and TRBJ2-7, the CDR3 gives the full variable domain: KAGVTQTPRYLIKTRGQQVTLSCSPISGHRSVSWYQQTPGQGLQFLFEYFSETQRNKGNFPGRFSGRQFSNSRSEMNVSTLELGDSALYLCASSRGQGAPYEQYFGPGTRLTVT.

About this clonotype itself: This may be a read error: a much more frequent sequence differs by one nucleotide. This chain links TRBV18 with TRBJ2-2; possible D gene TRBD2, 5 bases. The germline V gene encodes CDR1 KGHSH and CDR2 LQKENI. V was pared by 8 bases and J by 15 bases, with 19 bases between. The CDR3 runs to 12 residues. The CDR3: CASTTTALGVFF. The CDR3 coding sequence is TGTGCCAGCACAACGACCGCCCTCGGGGTGTTTTTT.

In DNA form, the CDR3 reads TGTGCCAGCAGCCCACCCCTAGCGTCAAGCTCCTACAATGAGCAGTTCTTC. It is translated as CASSPPLASSSYNEQFF. The chain is built from TRBV3-1 and TRBJ2-1, with D perhaps TRBD2 (6 bases). The germline V gene has CDR1 LGHDT and CDR2 YNNKEL (reference sequence). Trimming removed 4 bases from V and 0 bases from J, with 16 bases in between. CDR3 length equals 17 residues.

The gene calls are TRBV7-9 and TRBJ2-2; a possible D gene is TRBD2 (6 bases). This CDR3 contains 14 residues. From germline, CDR1 is SEHNR and CDR2 FQNEAQ (reference sequence). Trimming took off 5 bases at V and 3 bases at J, with 10 bases between the two ends. The CDR3 protein is CASSTGLYTGELFF. CDR3 sequence (DNA): TGTGCCAGCAGCACCGGACTATACACCGGGGAGCTGTTTTTT.

In this sample, this clonotype turned up many times. The chain combines TRBV10-3 with TRBJ1-1; no firm D call. Germline V gene lookup returns CDR1 ENHRY and CDR2 SYGVKD. V was clipped by 3 bases and J by 5 bases, with 10 bases between them. CDR3 length: 13 residues. The CDR3 region has the DNA TGTGCCATCAGTGACACCAGAGGGACTGAAGCTTTCTTT. It is translated as CAISDTRGTEAFF.

In this sample, this clonotype turned up many times. J is TRBJ2-7 and V is TRBV6-5; maybe TRBD2 (6 bases). Germline assignment: CDR1 MNHEY and CDR2 SVGAGI. The CDR3 is 14 amino acids. V was clipped by 0 bases and J by 6 bases, with 12 bases between them. The CDR3 DNA follows: TGTGCCAGCAGTTACTCGAAGACGGGAGCCGAGCAGTACGTC. It yields the protein CASSYSKTGAEQYV.

The table lists this clonotype with many counts. The chain employs TRBV7-2 and TRBJ2-7; TRBD1 or TRBD2 may be the D gene (5 bases each). The CDR3 runs 14 residues. Trimming shortened V by 3 bases and J by 4 bases, and 13 bases separated the two germline ends. Germline CDR1 SGHTA, CDR2 FQGNSA. CDR3 nucleotides: TGTGCCAGCAGCTTGGGGGACGGTTTATACGAGCAGTACTTC. Translated: CASSLGDGLYEQYF.

This clonotype was recorded at least ten times. V usage is TRBV15 and J usage is TRBJ2-5; the D is unclear. CDR3 length: 11 residues. Trimming left V 2 bases short and J 5 bases short, with 3 bases between. CDR1 and CDR2 from the germline V gene are LNHNV and YYDKDF (reference sequence). Here the CDR3 DNA reads TGTGCCACCAGCAGAATGGAGACCCAGTACTTC. As protein: CATSRMETQYF. The full variable domain, in which reference TRBV15 and TRBJ2-5 provide the parts outside the CDR3, is DAMVIQNPRYQVTQFGKPVTLSCSQTLNHNVMYWYQQKSSQAPKLLFHYYDKDFNNEADTPDNFQSRRPNTSFCFLDIRSPGLGDTAMYLCATSRMETQYFGPGTRLLVL.

Many counts were recorded for this clonotype. The chain carries TRBV12-3 or TRBV12-4 and TRBJ2-7; TRBD2 matches at 12 bases. Trimming took 6 bases from V and 6 from J; bases not matched to a gene: 6. This CDR3 region has 14 residues. The CDR3 spells CASSKTSGRGEQYF. The CDR3 DNA is TGTGCCAGCAGCAAGACTAGCGGGAGAGGCGAGCAGTACTTC.

This clonotype was recorded at least ten times. V usage is TRBV12-3 or TRBV12-4 and J usage is TRBJ2-4; D perhaps matches TRBD2 (6 bases). There are 15 residues in the CDR3. Trimming stripped 6 bases from V and 7 bases from J, with 19 bases between. CDR3 in amino acids: CASSPSRDLENIQYF. CDR3 in DNA: TGTGCCAGCAGCCCGTCTCGGGACTTGGAGAACATTCAGTACTTC.

This clonotype was detected ten times or more. The gene calls are TRBV20-1 and TRBJ1-2; D is undetermined. With 2 bases removed from V and 0 bases from J, the gap between germline ends came to 7 bases. CDR1 DFQATT and CDR2 SNEGSKA come from the germline V gene (reference sequence). The CDR3 spans 13 residues. DNA of the CDR3: TGCAGTGCTAGAAACACTTCTAACTATGGCTACACCTTC. Translating gives CSARNTSNYGYTF.

The V call is TRBV21-1, the J call TRBJ2-3. TRBV21-1 is a pseudogene. This CDR3 has 15 amino acids. The CDR3 loop is CASSKALLGMDTQYF. CDR3 nucleotides: TGTGCCAGCAGCAAAGCCCTACTGGGGATGGATACGCAGTATTTT.

The chain combines TRBV7-6 with TRBJ2-5; 9 bases are shared with TRBD1. J gave up 4 bases and V 2 bases, and 17 bases lay outside the gene matches. The germline V gene has CDR1 SGHVS and CDR2 FNYEAQ. The CDR3 spans 19 residues. The DNA for the CDR3 is TGTGCCAGCAGCTTACCAACCCATACCGGGACAGGGACCCCAGAGACCCAGTACTTC. Translated: CASSLPTHTGTGTPETQYF. The whole variable domain, remainder taken from reference TRBV7-6 and TRBJ2-5, is GAGVSQSPRYKVTKRGQDVALRCDPISGHVSLYWYRQALGQGPEFLTYFNYEAQQDKSGLPNDRFSAERPEGSISTLTIQRTEQRDSAMYRCASSLPTHTGTGTPETQYFGPGTRLLVL.

Many counts were recorded for this clonotype. The V gene is TRBV20-1, the J gene TRBJ2-3; D is unclear. This CDR3 has 14 residues. Looked up from germline, CDR1 is DFQATT and CDR2 is SNEGSKA (reference sequence). V lost 4 bases and J 0 bases, leaving 11 bases between the germline ends. The chain's CDR3 is CSAMSTISTDTQYF. CDR3 coding DNA: TGCAGTGCTATGTCGACAATAAGCACAGATACGCAGTATTTT.